This T cell receptor (beta chain) is drawn from a study of shared clonotypes between healthy human individuals (dated by TCRdb to the early 2020s). In the study overall: The cohort comprised a couple of women and three men aged 18 to 49 years. To estimate repertoire size and how much clonotype sharing occurs between individuals, the study deeply sequenced the blood TCR repertoires of several healthy adults. For each donor, CD4 naive and CD4 memory were each run on three plates, CD8 naive on two plates, and CD8 memory on one plate. Per donor, leukapheresis produced somewhere between about 0.9 and 9.5 billion PBMCs. Libraries were prepared and TCR repertoires were sequenced by different laboratories using diverse techniques, in order to increase sequencing depth and limit assay-specific biases. On the study overall, not on this receptor specifically: Pairwise subsampling indicated that sequencing depth was expected to affect the degree of clonotype sharing among donors. Naive subsets generally had larger estimated clonotype richness than memory subsets did. Clonotypes shared by all four sorted-subset donors showed higher generation probabilities than non-shared clonotypes. Because the study included only a small number of donors, the genetic and exposure-history diversity represented was limited. Across a handful of donors, about 5% of naive CD4, roughly 3.5% of naive CD8, about 2.3% of memory CD4, and 0.4% of memory CD8 clonotypes were shared. Incomplete sequencing was indicated by rarefaction of sorted-subset datasets, despite the large sequencing depth. Sampling was restricted to blood, and TCR repertoires in tissues likely differ from the TCR repertoires found in blood.

With respect to this clone: This receptor's antigen is unknown. No per-base quality is available; no much larger clone lies one base away.

Via the germline V gene, CDR1 is SGHDN and CDR2 FVKESK. Deletion took 4 bases off V and 5 bases off J, with a span of 11 bases between the germline ends. The cysteine opens and the phenylalanine closes a CDR3 of 13 amino acids. Only CDR3 DNA is held: 39 bases, read in frame from base 1. Using the deep immunoSEQ assay, multiplex PCR amplified TCR CDR3 regions from genomic DNA. Genomic DNA extracted from each cell subset was distributed evenly over all wells of several immunoSEQ 96-well plates, and each plate served as one replicate. Each replicate PCR for sorted subsets received roughly 0.2 ug genomic DNA, equal to tens of thousands of T cell genomes. Purified libraries were quantified with a Qubit 3.0 fluorometer, sized on a Bioanalyzer 2100, and re-quantified with the KAPA Library Quantification kit. Each immunoSEQ 96-well plate was sequenced on its own single-read 150-cycle Illumina NextSeq 550 flow cell. The source study handled its data this way. Because the immunoSEQ output held only junctional sequences and lacked quality scores, the filtering could not match the filtering applied to full-length reads. Sequences were annotated with PyIR, a Python wrapper for IgBLAST v1.9, using IMGT germline references to assign V/J genes and CDR3. Reads with weak V/J assignments (E-value above 1e-6), missing CDR3, stop codons, out-of-frame junctions, or ambiguous translated residues were removed. A V3J clonotype was defined by an identical inferred V gene, J gene, and CDR3 amino acid sequence. The percentage overlap between two repertoires was calculated by dividing the number of shared unique clonotypes by the size of the smaller repertoire. Three approaches were used to assess repertoire richness: RTK rarefaction, the Chao1 estimator, and Recon v2.1 estimates of unobserved clonotypes. Generation probabilities for all TCRbeta clonotypes obtained by the gDNA method from a few donors were computed using OLGA. Here the immuneACCESS table is served through TCRdb, limited to in-frame sequences with V and J called. Missing clones are a known gap in these copies; in checked studies unresolved V genes cover under half, and the rest lacks a known reason. The D gene and trimming were derived from the DNA, and the V and J assignments and clone size from that table. A total of around 88,000 clones appear in this sample, about two thirds of them only once. The ten largest clonotypes hold about 42% of the sample.

Donors were healthy HIV-negative adults with no recently reported acute infections or vaccinations. Only Caucasian adults living in Nashville, Tennessee, USA were represented among the donors. CD8 memory samples combined magnetically selected CD45RO+ cells with CCR7-negative CD45RA+ effector memory (TemRA) cells. After blood collection by leukapheresis, PBMCs were isolated using Ficoll-Histopaque density gradient centrifugation and then cryopreserved in the vapor phase of liquid nitrogen. Analytical flow cytometry was used to check the purity and quantity of every magnetically sorted T cell population. Genomic DNA was isolated from every sorted fraction and measured by UV absorbance on a Nanodrop 2000c.

What was sequenced was memory CD8+ T cells sorted from blood. The meaning of the sample's cell subset or site label: CD45RO+ cells pooled with CCR7-negative TemRA cells. This TCR derives from a man aged 25-40 years in good health. The rearranged chain carries TRBV14 and TRBJ1-1, with the identity of the D gene unclear. The CDR3 protein is CASSRGIRTEAFF. DNA sequence: TGTGCCAGCAGCCGGGGAATCAGGACTGAAGCTTTCTTT.